This TCR beta chain was documented in a study of blood T cell repertoires in COVID-19. The V gene end was trimmed by 3 bases and the J gene end by 12 bases; junction bases not matched to a gene: 7. Germline V gene sequence: CDR1 LNHDA, CDR2 SQIVND (reference sequence). The CDR3 covers 13 residues. Measured with immunoSEQ multiplex PCR; TCRdb has only the in-frame clones, and not every one. In the table there are 50,000 to 55,000 clones, around 80% of which are singletons. This chain uses TRBV19 with TRBJ2-3; 9 bases match TRBD1. This TCR derives from a human donor in a cohort sampled during active COVID-19. Sequencing was performed on peripheral blood. DNA of the CDR3: TGTGCCAGTAGTATTCTTGGACAGGGGTTTCAGTATTTT. It encodes CASSILGQGFQYF.